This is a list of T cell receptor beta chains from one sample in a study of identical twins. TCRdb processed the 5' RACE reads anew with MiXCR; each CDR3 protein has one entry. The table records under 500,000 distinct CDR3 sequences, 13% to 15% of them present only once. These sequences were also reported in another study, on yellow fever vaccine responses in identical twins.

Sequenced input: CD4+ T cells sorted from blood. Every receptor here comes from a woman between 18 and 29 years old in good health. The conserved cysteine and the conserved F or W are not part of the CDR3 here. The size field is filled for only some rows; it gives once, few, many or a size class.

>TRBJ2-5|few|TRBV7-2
ASSLGYGRGQETQY
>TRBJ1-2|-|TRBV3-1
ASSQGAVGNYGYT
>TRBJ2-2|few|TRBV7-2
ASSQKKGTGELF
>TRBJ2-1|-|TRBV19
ASSIRGGSYNEQF
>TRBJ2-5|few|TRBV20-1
SARLAGWGETQY
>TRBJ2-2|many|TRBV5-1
ASSLEANTGELF
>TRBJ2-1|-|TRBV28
ASSPRDRVGHEQF
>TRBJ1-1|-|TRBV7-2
ASSLSSEAF
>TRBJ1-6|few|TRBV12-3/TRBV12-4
ASSLAWGNSPLH
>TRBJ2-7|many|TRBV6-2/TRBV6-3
ASIGTEGTLYEQY
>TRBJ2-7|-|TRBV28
ASSLSWYEQY
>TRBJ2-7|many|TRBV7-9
ASSLAGGPGEQY
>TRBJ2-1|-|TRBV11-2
ASSLDSVVGVQRNEQF
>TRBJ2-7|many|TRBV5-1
ASSSSGTQVEQY
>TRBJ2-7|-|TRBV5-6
ARSPGILNEQY
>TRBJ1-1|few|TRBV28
ASRPTGSNTEAF
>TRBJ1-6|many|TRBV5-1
ASRALGNSPLH
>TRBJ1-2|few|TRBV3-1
ASSQWDSGLYGYT
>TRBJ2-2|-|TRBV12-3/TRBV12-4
ASSTSGALTGELF
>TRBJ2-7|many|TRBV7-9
ASSPSSGRASGEQY
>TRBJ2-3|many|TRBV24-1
ATSGRGQHTDTQY
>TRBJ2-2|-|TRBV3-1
ASSQDRTSGSCEIPTGELF
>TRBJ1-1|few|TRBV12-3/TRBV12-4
ASSVPGTGLEAF
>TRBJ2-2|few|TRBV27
ASSFFRGGNTGELF
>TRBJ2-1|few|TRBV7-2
ASSSRESGYNEQF
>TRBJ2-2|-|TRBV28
ASSLSQVPTGELF
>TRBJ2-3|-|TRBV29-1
SVALGDTQY
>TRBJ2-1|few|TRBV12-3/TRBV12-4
ASTQTSGRNEQF
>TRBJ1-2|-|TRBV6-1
ASSQSTAGYGYT
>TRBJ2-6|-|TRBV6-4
ASSDTRLADHSGANVLT
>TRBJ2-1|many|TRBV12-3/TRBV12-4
ASTLKQGVANEQF
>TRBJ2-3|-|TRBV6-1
ASRRTSADTQY
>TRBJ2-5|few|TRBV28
ASGRVETQY
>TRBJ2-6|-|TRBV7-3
ASSLKLGTGVIGANVLT
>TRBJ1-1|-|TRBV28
ASSLVTLNTEAF
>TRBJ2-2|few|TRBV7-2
ATSENANTGELF
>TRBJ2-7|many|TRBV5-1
ASSLAGTVAYEQY
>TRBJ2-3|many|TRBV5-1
ASFSGSTDTQY
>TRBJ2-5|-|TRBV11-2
ASSFTLGGGQETQY
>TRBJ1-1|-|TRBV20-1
RGEPRAGKAEAF
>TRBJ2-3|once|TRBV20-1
SSVPAGLTDTQY
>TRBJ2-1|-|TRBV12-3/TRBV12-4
ASRPEGGSYNEQF
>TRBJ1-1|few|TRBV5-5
ASSLNVGRAF
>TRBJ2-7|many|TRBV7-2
ASSTNRGSYEQY
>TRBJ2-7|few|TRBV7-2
ASSFSSGSYEQY
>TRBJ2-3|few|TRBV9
ASSVVPHASTDTQY
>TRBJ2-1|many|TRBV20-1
SARDLTGGYNEQF
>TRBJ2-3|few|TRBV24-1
ATSDRLDTDTQY
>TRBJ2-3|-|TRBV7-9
ASSSAIGAISTDTQY
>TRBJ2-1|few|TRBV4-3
ASSPYSGSSYNEQF
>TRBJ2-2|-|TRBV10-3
AISDLRLAVNTGELF
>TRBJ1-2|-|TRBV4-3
ASSPTGAAYGYT
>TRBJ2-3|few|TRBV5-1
ASSSDRGGDTQY
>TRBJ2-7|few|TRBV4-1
ASSQEGLAEQY
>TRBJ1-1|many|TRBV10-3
AISDRDTEAF
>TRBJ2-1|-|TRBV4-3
ASSLSGTSGNDEQF
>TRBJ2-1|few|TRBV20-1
SAHLVSSYNEQF